Listed here are 30 T cell receptor beta chains from one sample, sequenced in a study of tumor and adjacent non-tumor tissue in lung cancer. A modified ARM-PCR protocol with three rounds of nested PCR amplified TCRbeta. TCRdb ran MiXCR on the multiplex PCR reads and lists one entry per CDR3 protein. Among roughly 200,000 distinct CDR3 sequences listed, around 70% were seen once. This sample's RNA came from whole unsorted tissue. The specimen was lung tumor tissue. The receptor source for this set is a man aged 55-75 years with non-small cell lung cancer.

J is TRBJ1-2 and V is TRBV5-4; 8 positions match TRBD1. Germline CDR1 is SGHNT and CDR2 is YYREEE (reference sequence). Unmatched junction bases numbered 11, after V lost 4 bases and J lost 6 bases. The CDR3 has 15 amino acids. The CDR3 loop reads CASSTRQGLSHGYTF. The CDR3 coding sequence is TGTGCCAGCAGCACGCGACAGGGGCTATCCCATGGCTACACCTTC.

Details on this clonotype: An end of the junction does not agree with germline; a read error may underlie this. The J gene is TRBJ1-1, the V gene TRBV12-3 or TRBV12-4; 11 bases match TRBD1. The CDR3 covers 17 residues. Here the CDR3 DNA reads TGTACCAGCAGTCCAAGGGGACAGGGGGTTTCGAACACTGAAGCTTTCTTT. This sequence encodes CTSSPRGQGVSNTEAFF.

This chain uses TRBV11-3 with TRBJ2-5; TRBD2 matches at 7 bases. Germline CDR1 is SGHNT and CDR2 is YENEEA. This CDR3 contains 14 residues. V gave up 5 bases and J gave up 5 bases; unmatched junction bases: 8. Written as DNA, the CDR3 is TGTGCCAGCAGCCCGAGAGCGGGGTTGGAGACCCAGTACTTC. Protein: CASSPRAGLETQYF.

Details on this clonotype: One base away lies a much larger clone, so this may be a sequencing read error. This chain uses TRBV20-1 with TRBJ1-4, with a tentative D call TRBD1 (5 bases). Trimming stripped 6 bases from V and 0 bases from J, with 14 bases between. The CDR3 runs 15 residues. Germline V gives CDR1 DFQATT, CDR2 SNEGSKA (reference sequence). CDR3 residues: CSAENRDPTNEKLFF. The DNA for the CDR3 is TGCAGTGCGGAGAATCGGGACCCAACTAATGAAAAACTGTTTTTT.

Regarding this clonotype: A much larger clone differs from this one at a single base, so this may be a read error. V and J are TRBV6-6 and TRBJ1-4; D may be TRBD1 (6 bases). From germline, CDR1 is MNHNY and CDR2 SVGAGI (reference sequence). This CDR3 has 14 residues. CDR3 DNA sequence: TGTGTCAGCACCCCGGAGGGGGGGCATGAAAAACTGTTTTTT. Residues: CVSTPEGGHEKLFF.

This clonotype was counted between two and nine times. The chain employs TRBV20-1 and TRBJ1-1; 7 bases agree with TRBD1. V was pared by 0 bases and J by 4 bases, with 5 bases of the junction left unmatched. There are 14 residues in the CDR3. The V gene's germline CDR1 is DFQATT and CDR2 SNEGSKA (reference sequence). The CDR3 loop is CSARETGQLTEAFF. The CDR3 DNA is TGCAGTGCTAGAGAAACGGGACAGCTCACTGAAGCTTTCTTT.

As to this clonotype: A junction end diverges from the germline sequence, so it may reflect a read error. The chain combines TRBV20-1 with TRBJ2-7, with D hard to call. Germline V gene lookup returns CDR1 DFQATT and CDR2 SNEGSKA (reference sequence). The length of the CDR3 is 11 residues. CDR3 loop: CSAMTLYEQYF. The CDR3 bases are TGCAGTGCTATGACCCTTTACGAGCAGTATTTC.

The chain carries TRBV5-5 and TRBJ1-6; weak D call: TRBD1 (6 bases). The V end was cut by 0 bases, the J end by 4 bases, with 17 bases between. This CDR3 region has 18 residues. The germline CDR1 and CDR2 sequences are SGHKS and YYEKEE (reference sequence). CDR3 region: CASSLVPVEGGYNSPLHF. In DNA, the CDR3 is TGTGCCAGCAGCTTGGTCCCGGTGGAAGGGGGGTATAATTCACCCCTCCACTTT.

The genes are TRBV11-2 and TRBJ2-5, with 7 positions matching TRBD2. This CDR3 has 14 amino acids. The J segment lost 7 bases and the V segment lost 6 bases, leaving 11 bases of the junction unmatched. Germline-derived CDR1 and CDR2 are SGHAT and FQNNGV. CDR3 DNA sequence: TGTGCCAGCAGTTTTAGAGTGGGGAGGGTGACCCAGTACTTC. Translated, it gives CASSFRVGRVTQYF.

This chain links TRBV14 with TRBJ2-3; the D is unclear. This CDR3 has 16 residues. The ends were cut back, 4 bases at V and 0 bases at J, with 14 bases in the middle. In germline, CDR1 is SGHDN, CDR2 FVKESK. The CDR3 coding sequence is TGTGCCAGCAGCCTCGGTTCTAGTGGAAGCACAGATACGCAGTATTTT. It encodes CASSLGSSGSTDTQYF.

The chain has TRBV19 and TRBJ2-1; 9 positions match TRBD1. Germline values: CDR1 LNHDA, CDR2 SQIVND (reference sequence). V lost 6 bases and J lost 3; bases outside the gene matches: 6. The CDR3 has 15 residues. The CDR3 DNA reads TGTGCCAGTAGATACCGGGACAGGGTCTACAATGAGCAGTTCTTC. Its protein is CASRYRDRVYNEQFF.

The chain combines TRBV11-3 with TRBJ2-7; TRBD2 matches 7 bases. This CDR3 comprises 17 residues. After removal of 5 bases from V and 3 bases from J, the junction contained 16 bases not matched to a gene. CDR1 is SGHNT and CDR2 is YENEEA in the germline V gene. The chain's CDR3 is CASSPSRPGGLGYEQYF. DNA for the CDR3: TGTGCCAGCAGCCCTTCCCGCCCGGGGGGTCTAGGCTACGAGCAGTACTTC.

The gene calls are TRBV10-3 and TRBJ1-4; 7 bases align to TRBD1. The CDR3 consists of 15 residues. V lost 6 bases and J lost 6; bases outside the gene matches: 10. Germline V CDR1 and CDR2: ENHRY, SYGVKD. The CDR3 coding sequence is TGTGCCATCAGGGACCCCGGGACAGTGGATGAAAAACTGTTTTTT. Translating it yields CAIRDPGTVDEKLFF.

Comment on this clonotype: Compared with germline, one end of the junction differs, possibly owing to a read error. The chain is built from TRBV5-1 and TRBJ1-2, with D unresolved. The germline V gene encodes CDR1 SGHRS and CDR2 YFSETQ. CDR3 size: 12 residues. CDR3 DNA: TGCGTCAGCAAAGGCACTAACTATGGCTACACCTTC. It yields the protein CVSKGTNYGYTF.

The V call is TRBV18, the J call TRBJ2-7; D possibly matches TRBD1 or TRBD2 (5 bases each). The V gene's germline CDR1 is KGHSH and CDR2 LQKENI. The CDR3 length is 20 residues. V lost 3 bases to trimming and J lost 2 bases, with 29 bases between them. Here the CDR3 DNA reads TGTGCCAGCTCACCCCGGGGCGTAGGGTTTCGAGGCAGGATTACCTACGAGCAGTACTTC. This codes for CASSPRGVGFRGRITYEQYF.

This clonotype was counted between two and nine times. The chain combines TRBV5-1 with TRBJ1-4; 9 bases match TRBD1. From germline, CDR1 is SGHRS and CDR2 YFSETQ. The CDR3 runs to 16 residues. With 3 bases clipped from V and 1 base from J, the junction kept 4 bases outside the gene matches. CDR3 bases: TGCGCCAGCAGCTGGGGACAGGGTGGAACTAATGAAAAACTGTTTTTT. This translates into CASSWGQGGTNEKLFF.

The CDR3 region is CASSQRQSPPGAQHF. DNA for the CDR3: TGCGCCAGCAGCCAACGGCAGAGCCCGCCGGGGGCCCAGCATTTT. The genes are TRBV4-1 and TRBJ1-5; the D gene is possibly TRBD1 (5 bases). The germline V gene has CDR1 MGHRA and CDR2 YSYEKL. The CDR3 runs to 15 residues. The V end lost 2 bases, the J end lost 11 bases, and 19 bases lay between the germline ends.

For the CDR3, the DNA is TGTGCCATCACCTCTGCATTGTACAATGAGCAGTTCTTC. Translating it yields CAITSALYNEQFF. The chain uses TRBV11-2 and TRBJ2-1; no clear D. The CDR3 has 13 amino acids. Trimming left V 10 bases short and J 4 bases short, with 14 bases between. The germline V gene has CDR1 SGHAT and CDR2 FQNNGV.

This clonotype was detected only a few times. This may arise from a read error, as a much more abundant clone is one base away. The V gene is TRBV20-1, the J gene TRBJ1-1, with TRBD1 matching over 9 bases. The germline V gene has CDR1 DFQATT and CDR2 SNEGSKA (reference sequence). The V gene end was trimmed by 8 bases and the J gene end by 6 bases; junction bases not matched to a gene: 7. The CDR3 is 12 residues long. For the CDR3, the DNA is TGCAGTACCACAGGGGGCAATGCTGAAGCTTTCTTT. Translating it yields CSTTGGNAEAFF.

This clonotype was observed a few times. This chain connects TRBV11-2 to TRBJ2-1; TRBD2 matches 10 bases. The germline gives CDR1 SGHAT, CDR2 FQNNGV. V lost 0 bases, J lost 7 bases, and 6 bases stayed unmatched. The CDR3 spans 16 residues. The CDR3 DNA is TGTGCCAGCAGCTTAGAGTCTAGCGGGGGAAATAATGAGCAGTTCTTC. This gives the protein CASSLESSGGNNEQFF.

To note about this clonotype: As the CDR3 is not closed by the conserved phenylalanine or tryptophan, this likely results from a read error. The limits of the CDR3 on the DNA are not certain, so only TCRdb's listed CDR3 is given. The CDR3 sequence: CSATEASGRRDEHFS. The gene calls are TRBV20-1 and TRBJ2-1; the table gives TRBD2 as D, unverified against the DNA. Germline V lookup: CDR1 DFQATT, CDR2 SNEGSKA (reference sequence). 15 amino acids form the CDR3, both terminal residues included.

Remarks on this clonotype: Germline and junction disagree at one end, which may indicate a read error. The chain joins TRBV4-3 to TRBJ2-6; a weak D match, TRBD1 (6 bases). Germline lookup yields CDR1 LGHNA and CDR2 YSLEER. The CDR3 runs to 16 residues. The CDR3 DNA is TGCGCCAGCAGTGCACAGGGTGGAACTGGGGCCGACGTCCTGACTTTC. This gives the protein CASSAQGGTGADVLTF.

With regard to this clonotype: Just one base apart from a much larger clone, this may be a read error. The V and J genes are TRBV12-3 or TRBV12-4 and TRBJ1-1, with D unresolved. The length of the CDR3 is 11 residues. The CDR3 DNA follows: TGTGTCAGCAGTTTAAGCACTGAAGCTTTCTTT. This sequence encodes CVSSLSTEAFF.

The sample holds many counts of this clonotype. The rearrangement uses TRBV14 and TRBJ2-1, with TRBD2 matching 9 bases. CDR1 and CDR2 from the germline V gene are SGHDN and FVKESK. J lost 7 bases, V lost 1 base, and 5 bases had no gene match. This CDR3 spans 15 amino acids. This CDR3 reads CASSQGRTSVNEQFF. The CDR3 DNA reads as TGTGCCAGCAGCCAAGGGAGGACTAGCGTTAATGAGCAGTTCTTC.

V and J are TRBV20-1 and TRBJ2-3, with a possible D match to TRBD2 (5 bases). Germline CDR1 DFQATT, CDR2 SNEGSKA (reference sequence). V dropped 0 bases and J dropped 5 bases, with 18 bases sitting between them. CDR3 size: 16 residues. As DNA, the CDR3 is TGCAGTGCTAGAGATCCGGCTAGAGGGAGTTTAGATACGCAGTATTTT. This encodes CSARDPARGSLDTQYF.

To note about this clonotype: This is likely a read error, given that the CDR3 carries no conserved phenylalanine or tryptophan at its end. This rearrangement joins TRBV11-3 to TRBJ2-7; perhaps D is TRBD1 or TRBD2 (5 bases each). Per germline, CDR1 SGHNT and CDR2 YENEEA. This CDR3 contains 11 residues. V lost 8 bases and J 9 bases, leaving 14 bases between the germline ends. The CDR3 DNA reads as TGTGCCAGCTGCCTCGGGGCGCGGCAGTACTAC. This gives the protein CASCLGARQYY.

This clonotype has only a few counts. The V and J genes are TRBV4-1 and TRBJ2-1; D gene ambiguous. CDR1 and CDR2 from the germline V gene are MGHRA and YSYEKL. V lost 4 bases, J lost 8 bases, and 12 bases lay in between. The CDR3 length is 13 residues. The CDR3 is CASSPTLTHEQFF. Here the CDR3 DNA reads TGCGCCAGCAGCCCCACGTTAACCCATGAGCAGTTCTTC.

A remark on this clonotype: The junction and the germline gene differ at one end; a read error may be behind it. V and J are TRBV11-3 and TRBJ2-7; 7 nucleotides match TRBD1. The CDR3 is 15 amino acids. The germline V gene encodes CDR1 SGHNT and CDR2 YENEEA. For the CDR3, the DNA is TGTGTCAGCAGCTCTAAGGGGGCGCGGACCTATGACCAGTACTTC. Amino acid sequence: CVSSSKGARTYDQYF.

On this clonotype: A clone one base away is much larger, so this may be a read error. This likely comes from a read error, as the CDR3 has no conserved phenylalanine or tryptophan at its end. The DNA of the CDR3 is TGCAGTGCTAGAGACCCGAACCAGGGGGCTGGTGAAAAACTGTTTTCT. It specifies CSARDPNQGAGEKLFS. The chain links TRBV20-1 to TRBJ1-4, with 8 bases fitting TRBD1. Trimming took 0 bases from V and 7 from J; bases not matched to a gene: 10. This CDR3 is built from 16 residues. In germline, CDR1 is DFQATT, CDR2 SNEGSKA (reference sequence).

Note on this clonotype: One base away lies a much larger clone, so this may be a sequencing read error. The V gene is TRBV6-2 or TRBV6-3, the J gene TRBJ1-5, with TRBD1 as a possible D gene (6 bases). The CDR3 runs 14 residues. The germline V gene has CDR1 MNHEY and CDR2 SVGEGT. The CDR3 sequence: CASSQQGGHQPKHF. The CDR3 nucleotides are TGTGCCAGCAGTCAACAGGGAGGGCATCAGCCCAAGCATTTT.